This T cell receptor beta chain is drawn from a study of T-cell memory formation after mild COVID-19. At the level of the study: For the most part, TCR clusters were specific to one donor. General observations from the study: Researchers could not confirm that second-wave clones peaking on day 37 targeted SARS-CoV-2. Some SARS-CoV-2-responding clones were already detected in memory before infection.

This clonotype was recorded at least ten times. Its antigen remains unknown. With constant-segment primers, 5'RACE yielded cDNA libraries of TCR alpha and TCR beta that carried sample barcodes and UMIs. Via MiXCR, TCRdb re-called the 5' RACE reads, giving one row per CDR3 protein. The sample includes over 400,000 distinct CDR3 sequences, 23% of them seen just once. This CDR3 is built from 12 residues. The germline V gene encodes CDR1 SGHVS and CDR2 FNYEAQ. Deletions cut 5 bases from V and 3 bases from J, with 8 bases between. This rearrangement joins TRBV7-6 to TRBJ2-7; a possible D gene is TRBD2 (6 bases). The sample comprised PBMCs or a T cell subset sorted from them (not recorded which). This clonotype originated in an adult woman who had mild COVID-19 (a few samples of this study predate the infection). Cell type and time point are not known. In nucleotides, the CDR3 is TGTGCCAGCAGCCCCGGGGGCTACGAGCAGTACTTC. Protein product: CASSPGGYEQYF.